The TCR beta chain under discussion was sequenced for a study of T cell clonotyping in hematopoietic cell transplantation. Profiled with immunoSEQ multiplex PCR; TCRdb holds only in-frame clones, not every one. The sample consists of about 4,200 clones, over 75% of them appearing once. Germline V lookup: CDR1 SGHDN, CDR2 FVKESK. The CDR3 is 17 residues long. Trimming cost V 4 bases and J 6 bases; bases outside gene matches: 14. This receptor was identified in a male patient aged 45-59 years who had an allogeneic stem cell transplant from an unrelated donor, so the T cells may come from the graft donor. Some clones in this sample may be carry-over from other donors' samples. The source was peripheral blood mononuclear cells, collected 100 days after allogeneic stem cell transplant. The V and J genes are TRBV14 and TRBJ1-5; 8 bases match TRBD1. The chain's CDR3 is CASSLLLQGALRQPQHF. In DNA form, the CDR3 reads TGTGCCAGCAGCCTGTTATTGCAGGGGGCTTTGCGTCAGCCCCAGCATTTT.